This T cell receptor beta chain is from a study of shared clonotypes between healthy human individuals. Findings and caveats of the study: In contrast to clonotypes shared by all four donors, non-shared clonotypes had lower generation probabilities.

The germline gives CDR1 KGHSH, CDR2 LQKENI. The CDR3 contains 15 residues. V was pared by 3 bases and J by 6 bases, with 18 bases between. Donors were healthy HIV-negative adults without recently reported acute infections or vaccinations. Concerning this clone: The antigen is not known.

Several immunoSEQ plates held equal portions of the genomic DNA taken from each subset. Assay: immunoSEQ multiplex PCR; the TCRdb copy retains only in-frame clones and omits some. This sample carries approximately 500,000 clones, 90% to 96% of them seen once, and the ten largest clones take roughly 0.06%. This chain connects TRBV18 to TRBJ2-7; the D gene is possibly TRBD2 (5 bases). The sequence was collected from a woman under 40 in good health. Sequencing input: naive CD4+ T cells sorted from blood. Subset meaning: CD45RA+ positively selected. CDR3 sequence: CASSPRGRQEAEQYF. CDR3 bases: TGTGCCAGCTCACCTCGGGGTCGGCAAGAAGCCGAGCAGTACTTC.